One and the same sample provided the 18 T cell receptor beta chains below, sequenced in a study of blood T cell repertoires in COVID-19. Data came from immunoSEQ multiplex PCR; TCRdb stores just in-frame clones and leaves some out. The table lists approximately 220,000 clones, 90% of them singletons, with roughly 15% in the top ten. The sequenced sample was PBMCs or T cells enriched from blood (not recorded which). The receptors stem from a man between 25 and 39 years old who had been exposed to COVID-19.

The CDR3 coding sequence is TGTGCCAGCAGTCCCCTGGACACATACAATGAGCAGTTCTTC. Protein product: CASSPLDTYNEQFF. The V call is TRBV6-2 or TRBV6-3, the J call TRBJ2-1, with D perhaps TRBD1 (5 bases). The CDR3 has 14 residues. Germline assignment: CDR1 MNHEY and CDR2 SVGEGT. V was pared by 5 bases and J by 4 bases, with 12 bases between.

The gene calls are TRBV29-1 and TRBJ2-5, with 7 positions matching TRBD2. V dropped 4 bases and J dropped 0; count of bases not matched to a gene: 5. Germline V gene lookup returns CDR1 SQVTM and CDR2 ANQGSEA. This CDR3 is 14 amino acids long. The CDR3 here is CSVGAGEYQETQYF. The CDR3 DNA follows: TGCAGCGTTGGGGCGGGGGAGTACCAAGAGACCCAGTACTTC. Full variable domain (remainder filled in from reference TRBV29-1 and TRBJ2-5): SAVISQKPSRDICQRGTSLTIQCQVDSQVTMMFWYRQQPGQSLTLIATANQGSEATYESGFVIDKFPISRPNLTFSTLTVSNMSPEDSSIYLCSVGAGEYQETQYFGPGTRLLVL.

The CDR3 coding sequence is TGTGCCTGGAGTGTACCAGGGTCGGGTCAGCCCCAGCATTTT. Translated, it gives CAWSVPGSGQPQHF. The chain uses TRBV30 and TRBJ1-5; weak D call: TRBD1 (5 bases). CDR1 is GTSNPN, CDR2 SVGIG, per germline (reference sequence). This CDR3 is 14 amino acids long. V was cut by 0 bases and J by 6 bases, with 12 bases left in between.

This chain joins TRBV5-1 and TRBJ2-5; D gene unclear. The ends were cut back, 7 bases at V and 5 bases at J, with 9 bases in the middle. Looked up from germline, CDR1 is SGHRS and CDR2 is YFSETQ. There are 11 residues in the CDR3. CDR3 coding DNA: TGCGCCAGCCGAATTGAGGAGACCCAGTACTTC. Residues: CASRIEETQYF.

The rearrangement uses TRBV4-2 and TRBJ2-2; no definite D call. Germline-derived CDR1 and CDR2 are LGHNA and YNFKEQ. V lost 0 bases, J lost 3 bases, and 8 bases lay in between. The CDR3 has 15 residues. Here the CDR3 reads CASSQDIFYTGELFF. DNA for the CDR3: TGTGCCAGCAGCCAAGATATCTTCTACACCGGGGAGCTGTTTTTT.

The rearrangement joins TRBV7-2 to TRBJ2-4; no definite D call. This CDR3 is 16 amino acids long. The germline CDR1 and CDR2 sequences are SGHTA and FQGNSA. Trimming removed 5 bases at V and 13 bases at J, with 27 bases between. In DNA form, the CDR3 reads TGTGCCAGCAGCATGCCCGAGTACCCACCGCTTACCGAACAGTACTTC. It translates to CASSMPEYPPLTEQYF.

The chain is built from TRBV18 and TRBJ1-6, with 7 nucleotides matching TRBD1. CDR1 KGHSH and CDR2 LQKENI come from the germline V gene. CDR3 length: 18 amino acids. V was clipped by 2 bases and J by 1 base; unmatched bases: 8. The CDR3 nucleotides are TGTGCCAGCTCACCAAGTTTCCAGGGGGGATCCTATAATTCACCCCTCCACTTT. As protein: CASSPSFQGGSYNSPLHF.

This clone was observed a single time. The rearrangement joins TRBV6-5 to TRBJ2-2; D possibly corresponds to TRBD2 (5 bases). CDR1 and CDR2 (germline): MNHEY, SVGAGI. V lost 0 bases and J lost 6, with 14 bases in between. The CDR3 runs to 16 residues. This CDR3 reads CASSYSSSLAAGELFF. CDR3 coding DNA: TGTGCCAGCAGTTACTCGAGTAGTCTAGCCGCCGGGGAGCTGTTTTTT.

The chain recombines TRBV19 with TRBJ1-6; tentative D call: TRBD1 (5 bases). Deletions cut 4 bases from V and 11 bases from J, with 18 bases between. This CDR3 region has 15 residues. The germline V gene has CDR1 LNHDA and CDR2 SQIVND (reference sequence). Written as DNA, the CDR3 is TGTGCCAGTAGTACGCAGGGACTGACTAGTACACCCCTCCACTTT. It is translated as CASSTQGLTSTPLHF.

The chain uses TRBV6-5 and TRBJ2-7, with 10 bases aligning to TRBD1. Trimming at V came to 11 bases and at J to 1 base, leaving 5 bases not matched to a gene. Germline CDR1 reads MNHEY; CDR2 reads SVGAGI. This CDR3 is built from 13 residues. The CDR3 reads CAVDRGPSYEQYF. The CDR3, as DNA: TGTGCCGTCGACAGGGGGCCTTCCTACGAGCAGTACTTC.

The rearrangement uses TRBV2 and TRBJ1-2, with D maybe TRBD1 (6 bases). CDR1 and CDR2 from the germline V gene are SNHLY and FYNNEI. The CDR3 length is 12 residues. Trimming left V 8 bases short and J 4 bases short, with 11 bases between. The CDR3 sequence: CASLTGSYGYTF. The CDR3 nucleotides read TGTGCCAGCCTAACAGGGTCCTATGGCTACACCTTC.

CDR3 DNA: TGTGCCAGCAGCTTAAGTCCGCCGGGACAGCTTCGGAGCAATTCACCCCTCCACTTT. This encodes CASSLSPPGQLRSNSPLHF. The chain has TRBV7-4 and TRBJ1-6, with 7 bases matching TRBD1. Trimming at V came to 2 bases and at J to 7 bases, leaving 17 bases not matched to a gene. The CDR3 is 19 residues long. Per the germline V gene, CDR1 is SGHVT and CDR2 is SQSDAQ.

The J gene is TRBJ2-7, the V gene TRBV12-2; the table names TRBD2, a call not compared with the DNA. TRBV12-2 is termed a pseudogene. The CDR3 is 15 amino acids. This CDR3 reads CASRLTGRGAYEQYF. CDR3 coding DNA: TGTGCAAGTCGCTTAACGGGGCGGGGGGCCTACGAGCAGTACTTC.

This chain's CDR3 is CASRAGTGRTGELFF. Written as DNA, the CDR3 is TGTGCCAGCAGGGCCGGGACAGGGAGGACCGGGGAGCTGTTTTTT. The rearrangement links TRBV6-4 to TRBJ2-2, with 9 positions matching TRBD1. The CDR3 is 15 residues long. V shed 6 bases and J 5 bases; nucleotides not matched to a gene: 7. From germline, CDR1 is MRHNA and CDR2 SNTAGT.

V gene TRBV5-1 combines with J gene TRBJ1-1; D is uncertain. CDR1 and CDR2 from the germline V gene are SGHRS and YFSETQ. V was shortened by 3 bases and J by 5 bases, with 8 bases between the two germline ends. This CDR3 spans 12 amino acids. CDR3 coding DNA: TGCGCCAGCAGCTACGGAGGGACTGAAGCTTTCTTT. Amino acids: CASSYGGTEAFF.

The chain links TRBV7-9 to TRBJ1-2, with D possibly TRBD1 on 5 matching bases. In germline, CDR1 is SEHNR, CDR2 FQNEAQ (reference sequence). CDR3 size: 14 residues. V lost 5 bases and J lost 5, with 15 bases in between. CDR3 nucleotides: TGTGCCAGCAGCGACCTAACGGACAAATATGGCTACACCTTC. This encodes CASSDLTDKYGYTF.

The gene calls are TRBV3-1 (or the pseudogene TRBV3-2) and TRBJ2-7; weak D call: TRBD1 (5 bases). CDR3 length: 13 amino acids. V was trimmed by 4 bases and J by 4 bases, leaving 11 bases between them. CDR1 is LGHDT, CDR2 YNNKEL, per germline (reference sequence). The DNA for the CDR3 is TGTGCCAGCAGCCTAGGGCCAGGGTACGAGCAGTACTTC. Its protein product is CASSLGPGYEQYF.

The chain carries TRBV20-1 and TRBJ1-2, with D maybe TRBD1 (5 bases). Germline V gene sequence: CDR1 DFQATT, CDR2 SNEGSKA (reference sequence). V was clipped by 5 bases and J by 7 bases, with 8 bases between them. The CDR3 covers 10 residues. The CDR3 DNA is TGCAGTGCTTGGAGGGGTGGCTACACCTTC. It codes for CSAWRGGYTF.